Reported below is one TCR beta chain. The antigen is unknown. The same CDR3 is also encoded by other DNA sequences in this sample. Method: immunoSEQ multiplex PCR; TCRdb's copy keeps in-frame clones and lacks some. The sample records about 140,000 clones, more than 85% being singletons. The CDR3 loop spans 14 amino acids. The V gene end was trimmed by 2 bases and the J gene end by 3 bases; junction bases not matched to a gene: 3. CDR1 is SGDLS and CDR2 is YYNGEE in the germline V gene. This sample stems from a study of T cell responses to AZD1222 COVID-19 vaccine. Broader study findings: Possibly, clonal diversity was underestimated; donors were largely white British and included more females.

This receptor was obtained from an adult in good health. This chain links TRBV9 with TRBJ2-7; 9 bases map to TRBD2. Sequenced here: peripheral blood, sampled on day 0 of AZD1222 vaccination. The CDR3 region is CASSVGSGSYEQYF. CDR3 nucleotides: TGTGCCAGCAGCGTCGGTAGCGGGAGCTACGAGCAGTACTTC.